These 8 T cell receptor beta chains share one sample of origin, sequenced in a study of OX40 agonist ivuxolimab in advanced cancers. The repertoire was sequenced with immunoSEQ multiplex PCR; TCRdb's copy has only in-frame clones and lacks some. The table records some 99,000 clones, roughly 89% of them present only once. The specimen comprised CD4+ or CD8+ T cells sorted from blood, sampled in a trial of the OX40 agonist ivuxolimab. Receptors were obtained from an adult with an advanced solid tumor such as melanoma, head and neck, liver or kidney cancer.

The chain recombines TRBV29-1 with TRBJ1-6, with D possibly TRBD1 on 6 matching bases. The length of the CDR3 is 12 residues. V was shortened by 4 bases and J by 7 bases, with 8 bases between the two germline ends. The germline V gene encodes CDR1 SQVTM and CDR2 ANQGSEA. The CDR3 DNA is TGCAGCGTTGGGCAGGGGAATTCACCCCTCCACTTT. The encoded protein is CSVGQGNSPLHF. Full variable domain (missing parts from reference TRBV29-1 and TRBJ1-6): SAVISQKPSRDICQRGTSLTIQCQVDSQVTMMFWYRQQPGQSLTLIATANQGSEATYESGFVIDKFPISRPNLTFSTLTVSNMSPEDSSIYLCSVGQGNSPLHFGNGTRLTVT.

DNA for the CDR3: TGTGCCATCTCGGACAGGGGGGAAGAGTCTGAAGCTTTCTTT. Its translation is CAISDRGEESEAFF. V is TRBV10-3 and J is TRBJ1-1, with TRBD1 matching 10 bases. After removal of 8 bases from V and 6 bases from J, the junction contained 9 bases not matched to a gene. CDR1 and CDR2 (germline): ENHRY, SYGVKD. This CDR3 comprises 14 residues.

This chain connects TRBV29-1 to TRBJ1-2; no clear D gene. The CDR3 has 14 residues. Per the germline V gene, CDR1 is SQVTM and CDR2 is ANQGSEA. Trimming pared 5 bases from V and 6 bases from J, leaving 19 bases between. For the CDR3, the DNA is TGCAGCGTTCCTAGAGCCGGGTCTGGGCATGGCTACACCTTC. This sequence encodes CSVPRAGSGHGYTF.

The V call is TRBV5-6, the J call TRBJ2-1; 8 positions agree with TRBD2. Trimming took 0 bases from V and 3 from J; bases not matched to a gene: 8. The germline gives CDR1 SGHDT, CDR2 YYEEEE. The CDR3 sequence is 17 residues long. In nucleotides, the CDR3 is TGTGCCAGCAGCTTGGATCGGGGGGGCTGGTTCTACAATGAGCAGTTCTTC. Translation gives CASSLDRGGWFYNEQFF.

J is TRBJ2-5 and V is TRBV28; 9 bases are a match to TRBD1. V lost 7 bases, J lost 5 bases, and 5 bases stayed unmatched. The CDR3 covers 13 residues. CDR1 and CDR2 from the germline V gene are MDHEN and SYDVKM. CDR3 nucleotide sequence: TGTGCCAGCAAAACAGGGGGCGGTGAGACCCAGTACTTC. Protein sequence: CASKTGGGETQYF.

The chain has TRBV11-2 and TRBJ1-3, with a possible D match to TRBD1 (6 bases). This CDR3 has 15 residues. Trimming cost V 1 base and J 3 bases, with 10 bases left between them. CDR1 SGHAT and CDR2 FQNNGV come from the germline V gene. The CDR3 reads CASSLGGGSGNTIYF. DNA of the CDR3: TGTGCCAGCAGCTTAGGAGGGGGAAGTGGAAACACCATATATTTT.

The gene calls are TRBV2 and TRBJ2-3, with D maybe TRBD2 (6 bases). The CDR3 has 15 amino acids. Trimming shortened V by 6 bases and J by 3 bases, and 16 bases separated the two germline ends. Germline values: CDR1 SNHLY, CDR2 FYNNEI. The CDR3 reads CASRDLVGGTDTQYF. As DNA, the CDR3 is TGTGCCAGCAGAGACCTAGTGGGAGGAACAGATACGCAGTATTTT.

This sequence joins TRBV7-2 and TRBJ1-1; D is ambiguous. CDR3 size: 15 residues. With 6 bases removed from V and 0 bases from J, the gap between germline ends came to 14 bases. CDR1 is SGHTA and CDR2 is FQGNSA in the germline V gene. CDR3 bases: TGTGCCAGCAGACCTCGACGACGGATGAACACTGAAGCTTTCTTT. Translating it yields CASRPRRRMNTEAFF.